The sequence of this T cell receptor (beta chain) was determined in a study of T cells in Graves' hyperthyroidism and ophthalmopathy. Amplification of TCR beta CDR3 regions used RNA as the template. The HTBI primer set was used in a first-round RT-PCR of the TCR CDR3. TCRdb reprocessed the multiplex PCR reads with MiXCR, giving one entry per CDR3 protein. The repertoire holds approximately 480,000 distinct CDR3 sequences, with more than 20% as singletons. This clonotype came up many times. CDR3 length equals 15 residues. Germline assignment: CDR1 MNHEY and CDR2 SMNVEV (reference sequence). V lost 4 bases to trimming and J lost 2 bases; unmatched junction nucleotides: 6. Stable Graves' hyperthyroidism denoted no ophthalmopathy progression over 18 months.

The TCR originated in a man younger than 35 with Graves' hyperthyroidism. The chain carries TRBV27 and TRBJ1-2; 8 nucleotides line up with TRBD1. Sequenced material: blood. The CDR3 DNA sequence: TGTGCCAGCAGTTCCGGACAGGGATTCAACTATGGCTACACCTTC. Translation gives CASSSGQGFNYGYTF.